This T cell receptor (beta chain) was captured by sequencing in a study of blood T cell repertoires in COVID-19. Study context: Both acute and convalescent COVID-19 samples were obtained from the United States, Italy and Spain. Sources were T cells, B-cell-depleted T cells, or PBMCs; the material itself was cDNA or gDNA.

The CDR3 spans 15 residues. Germline V gives CDR1 DFQATT, CDR2 SNEGSKA (reference sequence). The junction had 9 bases not matched to a gene; V was cut back by 4 bases and J by 0 bases. In the original processing: Amplification from reference gene primers served as the basis for estimated nucleated cell counts. Produced via immunoSEQ multiplex PCR; TCRdb's table is partial and in-frame only. D and trimming were read from the DNA, whereas the V and J calls and clone size are those reported in that table. The top ten clones hold roughly 10% of a sample with 130,000 or so clones, around three quarters of them seen once.

Input material: peripheral blood. This chain uses TRBV20-1 with TRBJ2-7; 7 bases are shared with TRBD1. This sequence originates from a human donor in a cohort sampled during active COVID-19. CDR3 nucleotides: TGCAGTGCTAATGACCTGGGACAGAGCTCCTACGAGCAGTACTTC. Translated: CSANDLGQSSYEQYF.